The subject of this entry is one T cell receptor beta chain. The record originates from a study of blood T cell repertoires in COVID-19. Study-wide context: Spain, Italy and the United States supplied samples that represented acute and convalescent COVID-19. PBMCs, B-cell-depleted T cells, or T cells were the source of the cDNA or gDNA that made up the material.

TCRdb keeps only in-frame clones here, not all; method: immunoSEQ multiplex PCR. The sample lists a few hundred thousand clones; 80% to 90% were seen once. The CDR3 totals 15 residues. Germline CDR1 and CDR2: SGHRS and YFSETQ. J gave up 4 bases and V 4 bases, and 7 bases lay outside the gene matches. This TCR came from a woman older than 75 with COVID-19, enrolled during active disease. This chain joins TRBV5-1 and TRBJ2-3; 9 nucleotides align to TRBD1. The sample was peripheral blood. The CDR3 region is CASSPTGQGSDTQYF. The DNA for the CDR3 is TGCGCCAGCAGCCCGACGGGACAGGGTTCAGATACGCAGTATTTT.